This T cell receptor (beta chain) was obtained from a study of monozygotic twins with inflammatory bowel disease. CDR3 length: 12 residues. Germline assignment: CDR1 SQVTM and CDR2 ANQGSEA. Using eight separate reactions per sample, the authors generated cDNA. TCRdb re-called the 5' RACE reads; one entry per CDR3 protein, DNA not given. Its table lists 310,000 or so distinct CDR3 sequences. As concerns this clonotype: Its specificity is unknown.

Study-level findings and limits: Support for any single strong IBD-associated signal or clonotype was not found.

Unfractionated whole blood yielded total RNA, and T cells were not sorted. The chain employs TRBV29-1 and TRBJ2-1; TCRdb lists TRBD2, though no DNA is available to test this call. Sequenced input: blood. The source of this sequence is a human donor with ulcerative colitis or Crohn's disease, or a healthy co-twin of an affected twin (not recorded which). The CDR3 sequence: CSVKPAGDEQFF.